Presented here are 28 T cell receptor beta chains from one specimen sequenced in a study of spatial heterogeneity in lung cancer. Study outcomes and limitations: Mutation counts in tumors were tracked by counts of expanded intratumoral alpha and beta TCRs.

The antigens these receptors bind are not known. MiXCR, applied by TCRdb to the 5' RACE reads, yields one record per CDR3 protein. Of 10,000 or so distinct CDR3 sequences listed, 12% are singletons. The time point here: sample taken at primary tumor resection. The source was lung tumor tissue, collected at surgery. The receptors originated from a male donor with early-stage non-small cell lung cancer.

As regards this clonotype: As an off-target read in a library built for alpha chains, this beta chain has a frequency of little significance. The J gene is TRBJ1-5, the V gene TRBV7-9, with 7 bases fitting TRBD1. After removal of 5 bases from V and 3 bases from J, the junction contained 4 bases not matched to a gene. Germline CDR1 and CDR2: SEHNR and FQNEAQ (reference sequence). This CDR3 has 14 amino acids. The DNA of the CDR3 is TGTGCCAGCAGCGCAGGACAGGTCAATCAGCCCCAGCATTTT. Its protein product is CASSAGQVNQPQHF.

This clonotype is medium-sized. The library was built for alpha chains, so this beta chain is an off-target read and its size means little. This chain connects TRBV19 to TRBJ2-7; 13 positions match TRBD2. The V gene's germline CDR1 is LNHDA and CDR2 SQIVND (reference sequence). The V gene end was trimmed by 5 bases and the J gene end by 0 bases; junction bases not matched to a gene: 4. The CDR3 has 16 residues. The CDR3: CASSLGLAGDSYEQYF. The CDR3 DNA follows: TGTGCCAGTAGTCTCGGACTAGCGGGAGACTCCTACGAGCAGTACTTC.

This clonotype was recorded many times. Little can be read into the size of this beta chain, an off-target read in a library designed for alpha chains. The rearrangement links TRBV14 to TRBJ2-1; D is perhaps TRBD2 (5 bases). The CDR3 runs 13 residues. Germline CDR1 is SGHDN and CDR2 is FVKESK. The V end lost 2 bases, the J end lost 10 bases, and 12 bases lay between the germline ends. In nucleotides, the CDR3 is TGTGCCAGCAGCCAAACGGGGATCGGGGAGCAGTTCTTC. It is translated as CASSQTGIGEQFF.

This clonotype counts as medium-sized. Because this beta chain is a stray read in a library intended to capture alpha chains, its abundance should not be given much weight. The chain links TRBV29-1 to TRBJ2-1; either TRBD1 or TRBD2 may fit D (5 bases each). Per germline, CDR1 SQVTM and CDR2 ANQGSEA. The V end was cut by 4 bases, the J end by 4 bases, with 17 bases between. The CDR3 contains 15 residues. CDR3 DNA: TGCAGCGTTGCAAAGGGACCACAATCATACAATGAGCAGTTCTTC. It specifies CSVAKGPQSYNEQFF.

This clonotype was seen ten or more times. This beta chain represents an off-target read in a library built for alpha chains; its size is of limited meaning. The rearrangement joins TRBV20-1 to TRBJ2-2; D gene ambiguous. Germline values: CDR1 DFQATT, CDR2 SNEGSKA (reference sequence). V was clipped by 3 bases and J by 2 bases, with 4 bases between them. The CDR3 contains 12 residues. CDR3 nucleotides: TGCAGTGCTAGCTTCAACACCGGGGAGCTGTTTTTT. Amino acid sequence: CSASFNTGELFF.

This clonotype was detected ten times or more. Little can be read into the size of this beta chain, an off-target read in a library designed for alpha chains. The chain couples TRBV20-1 to TRBJ2-5; TRBD2 matches at 10 bases. After removal of 3 bases from V and 5 bases from J, the junction contained 6 bases not matched to a gene. CDR1 is DFQATT, CDR2 SNEGSKA, per germline (reference sequence). This CDR3 comprises 14 residues. The CDR3, as DNA: TGCAGTGCTAGCCAAGCGGGAGGGACGGAGACCCAGTACTTC. It specifies CSASQAGGTETQYF.

Only a few counts were recorded for this clonotype. This beta chain lies outside the target of a library built for alpha chains; its clone size means little. The genes are TRBV19 and TRBJ1-1; 7 positions match TRBD1. The CDR3 loop spans 15 amino acids. V shed 5 bases and J 4 bases; nucleotides not matched to a gene: 10. Germline V CDR1 and CDR2: LNHDA, SQIVND (reference sequence). CDR3 sequence: CASSFHTGAFTEAFF. The CDR3, as DNA: TGTGCCAGTAGTTTCCACACAGGGGCATTCACTGAAGCTTTCTTT.

Concerning this clonotype: Being off target in a library aimed at alpha chains, this beta chain has a size of little meaning. The rearrangement joins TRBV29-1 to TRBJ2-3, with a possible D match to TRBD2 (7 bases). CDR3 length: 15 residues. Germline CDR1 and CDR2: SQVTM and ANQGSEA. Trimming took 7 bases from V and 2 from J, leaving 19 bases between them. CDR3 region: CSANQGGGPTDTQYF. The DNA of the CDR3 is TGCAGCGCCAACCAAGGGGGGGGCCCCACAGATACGCAGTATTTT.

As for this clonotype: Since the library was made to target alpha chains, this beta chain is a stray read and its abundance is not meaningful. This chain links TRBV6-2 or TRBV6-3 with TRBJ1-5; TRBD1 matches at 7 bases. The CDR3 is made up of 15 amino acids. Looked up from germline, CDR1 is MNHEY and CDR2 is SVGEGT. V trimming: 6 bases; J trimming: 2 bases; junction bases outside the gene matches: 7. CDR3 coding DNA: TGTGCCAGCAGCCACGACAGGGAACGCAATCAGCCCCAGCATTTT. Translation: CASSHDRERNQPQHF.

The table lists this clonotype with many counts. This beta chain was picked up by a library intended for alpha chains and is off target, so its count carries little meaning. The J gene is TRBJ1-1, the V gene TRBV19; the D is unclear. V lost 0 bases and J 8 bases, leaving 13 bases between the germline ends. The CDR3 spans 14 residues. Looked up from germline, CDR1 is LNHDA and CDR2 is SQIVND (reference sequence). CDR3 region: CASSIDLNRPEAFF. CDR3 nucleotide sequence: TGTGCCAGTAGTATAGATCTAAACCGGCCCGAAGCTTTCTTT.

In its sample, this clonotype ranks as medium-sized. This beta chain is a stray sequence in a library constructed for alpha chains; its clone size is not meaningful. The J gene is TRBJ1-2, the V gene TRBV7-8; D is unresolved. Trimming pared 7 bases from V and 4 bases from J, leaving 16 bases between. The CDR3 has 14 amino acids. CDR1 is SGHVS, CDR2 FQNEAQ, per germline. CDR3 nucleotides: TGTGCCAGCACCCCTCGGTCTAGGGCCTATGGCTACACCTTC. Its translation: CASTPRSRAYGYTF.

This clonotype has ten or more counts. The size of this beta chain means little, since it is a stray read in a library made for alpha chains. The chain links TRBV6-5 to TRBJ2-7, with D perhaps matching TRBD1 (5 bases). The length of the CDR3 is 14 residues. Per the germline V gene, CDR1 is MNHEY and CDR2 is SVGAGI. Trimming took 5 bases from V and 0 from J, leaving 11 bases between them. CDR3 sequence reads: CASSPRQSSYEQYF. The DNA of the CDR3 is TGTGCCAGCAGTCCTAGACAGAGCTCCTACGAGCAGTACTTC.

Within the sample, this clonotype is medium-sized. This beta chain is an unintended read in a library built for alpha chains; its size means little. The J gene is TRBJ1-5, the V gene TRBV6-2 or TRBV6-3; D is unresolved. Germline CDR1 reads MNHEY; CDR2 reads SVGEGT. There are 16 residues in the CDR3. Trimming took off 1 base at V and 3 bases at J, with 13 bases between the two ends. The CDR3 DNA follows: TGTGCCAGCAGTTACTTCGGCAGTAAATCCAATCAGCCCCAGCATTTT. Protein sequence: CASSYFGSKSNQPQHF.

This clonotype was counted many times. The library was designed around alpha chains, so this beta chain is a stray read whose abundance carries little weight. This chain connects TRBV24-1 to TRBJ1-4; D not resolved. Deletions cut 7 bases from V and 7 bases from J, with 9 bases between. CDR3 size: 12 residues. Germline V CDR1 and CDR2: KGHDR, SFDVKD. In nucleotides, the CDR3 is TGTGCCACCAGCCAGGAGGGTGAAAAACTGTTTTTT. Translation: CATSQEGEKLFF.

As for this clonotype: A much bigger clone sits one base away, suggesting this may be a read error. Within a library made for alpha chains, this beta chain is off target, and its count is uninformative. J is TRBJ2-3 and V is TRBV27, with D possibly being TRBD1 (6 bases). Trimming left V 6 bases short and J 3 bases short, with 10 bases between. Germline V gene lookup returns CDR1 MNHEY and CDR2 SMNVEV (reference sequence). The CDR3 sequence is 13 residues long. The CDR3, as DNA: TGTGCCAGCAGAGGGACAACAACAGATACGCAGTATTTT. Translated: CASRGTTTDTQYF.

This clonotype has a count of ten or more. Within a library made for alpha chains, this beta chain is off target, and its count is uninformative. The chain employs TRBV4-2 and TRBJ1-4; 7 positions agree with TRBD1. Germline V gene sequence: CDR1 LGHNA, CDR2 YNFKEQ. Trimming took 0 bases from V and 13 from J; bases not matched to a gene: 2. The CDR3 is 12 amino acids. The CDR3 region is CASSQEGGLLFF. The CDR3, as DNA: TGTGCCAGCAGCCAAGAAGGGGGCTTACTGTTTTTT.

This clonotype was counted at least ten times. This beta chain is off target for a library built for alpha chains, so its abundance means little. In nucleotides, the CDR3 is TGTGCCAGCAGCCAAGGAAGGGAAGAGACCCAGTACTTC. Protein sequence: CASSQGREETQYF. The rearrangement joins TRBV4-2 to TRBJ2-5, with D unclear. From germline, CDR1 is LGHNA and CDR2 YNFKEQ. The CDR3 loop spans 13 amino acids. Deletions cut 1 base from V and 3 bases from J, with 6 bases between.

This clonotype was detected a few times. The library was built for alpha chains, so this beta chain is an off-target read and its size means little. This chain connects TRBV6-7 to TRBJ2-7, with 9 bases that match TRBD2. TRBV6-7 belongs to the ORF category, with a function that is uncertain. The CDR3 covers 15 residues. V dropped 5 bases and J dropped 4; count of bases not matched to a gene: 9. The CDR3 reads CASSPSLAGLYEQYF. CDR3 nucleotide sequence: TGTGCCAGCAGTCCCTCACTAGCGGGTTTATACGAGCAGTACTTC.

Ten or more counts support this clonotype. The library was built for alpha chains, so this beta chain is an off-target read and its size means little. The chain links TRBV20-1 to TRBJ2-5; 10 bases agree with TRBD2. Germline CDR1 DFQATT, CDR2 SNEGSKA (reference sequence). Trimming removed 1 base from V and 0 bases from J; junction bases left unmatched: 2. CDR3 length: 15 amino acids. CDR3 in amino acids: CSARGTSGDQETQYF. CDR3 nucleotides: TGCAGTGCTAGAGGGACTAGCGGAGACCAAGAGACCCAGTACTTC.

Of note for this clonotype: Found in a library prepared for alpha chains, this beta chain is an off-target read, and its abundance has little meaning. The genes are TRBV6-5 and TRBJ1-1; D is ambiguous. Trimming stripped 2 bases from V and 1 base from J, with 11 bases between. The CDR3 runs 15 residues. Germline CDR1 is MNHEY and CDR2 is SVGAGI. The CDR3 is CASSYDWAGNTEAFF. The CDR3 DNA reads as TGTGCCAGCAGTTACGATTGGGCAGGGAACACTGAAGCTTTCTTT.

Concerning this clonotype itself: The size of this beta chain means little, since it is a stray read in a library made for alpha chains. For the CDR3, the DNA is TGTGCCAGCAGCTCACCGGGACAGGGGCAATTGAAGGGCTACACCTTC. This gives the protein CASSSPGQGQLKGYTF. This chain links TRBV11-2 with TRBJ1-2; 10 positions match TRBD1. There are 16 residues in the CDR3. Germline values: CDR1 SGHAT, CDR2 FQNNGV. The J segment lost 8 bases and the V segment lost 4 bases, leaving 13 bases of the junction unmatched.

With regard to this clonotype: This beta chain is an off-target read within a library intended for alpha chains, so its frequency means little. The chain carries TRBV12-3 or TRBV12-4 and TRBJ1-6; D is unresolved. Trimming cost V 3 bases and J 5 bases, with 8 bases left between them. CDR3 length equals 14 residues. This CDR3 is CASSFTANNSPLHF. CDR3 sequence (DNA): TGTGCCAGCAGTTTCACAGCGAATAATTCACCCCTCCACTTT.

Details on this clonotype: The junction shows a germline mismatch at one end, possibly a read error. The size of this beta chain means little, since it is a stray read in a library made for alpha chains. The chain combines TRBV5-1 with TRBJ2-1; TRBD1 might be the D (6 bases). TRBJ2-7 explains the end of the DNA better; the J call may be wrong. Germline V gives CDR1 SGHRS, CDR2 YFSETQ. The CDR3 has 11 amino acids. The DNA of the CDR3 is TGCGCAAGCAGCTTAACAGGGGAGCAGTACTTC. Encoded protein: CASSLTGEQYF.

This clonotype was recorded many times. This beta chain was picked up by a library intended for alpha chains and is off target, so its count carries little meaning. CDR3 bases: TGTGCCAGCAGCTTAAGCCAAACGAACACTGAAGCTTTCTTT. Its translation is CASSLSQTNTEAFF. The chain carries TRBV11-3 and TRBJ1-1; no firm D call. Trimming shortened V by 2 bases and J by 1 base, and 8 bases separated the two germline ends. The CDR3 runs 14 residues. Germline assignment: CDR1 SGHNT and CDR2 YENEEA.

This clonotype has a count of ten or more. This beta chain came through as a stray read in a library set up for alpha chains, and its size says little. The chain couples TRBV11-2 to TRBJ2-5, with D hard to call. CDR3 length: 14 amino acids. With 4 bases removed from V and 0 bases from J, the gap between germline ends came to 9 bases. The germline gives CDR1 SGHAT, CDR2 FQNNGV. The CDR3 region is CASSSDWDQETQYF. The CDR3 bases are TGTGCCAGCAGCTCCGACTGGGACCAAGAGACCCAGTACTTC.

This clonotype qualifies as medium-sized. Because this beta chain is a stray read in a library intended to capture alpha chains, its abundance should not be given much weight. The rearrangement joins TRBV12-3 or TRBV12-4 to TRBJ1-6; no clear D. Trimming removed 7 bases at V and 7 bases at J, with 14 bases between. This CDR3 spans 14 amino acids. CDR3 residues: CASISDRENSPLHF. The CDR3 DNA reads as TGTGCCAGCATTTCGGATAGGGAGAATTCACCCCTCCACTTT.

Worth noting for this clonotype: A library made for alpha chains picked up this beta chain off target, so its size means little. The chain carries TRBV4-1 and TRBJ1-2, with D maybe TRBD1 (6 bases). Trimming pared 4 bases from V and 4 bases from J, leaving 10 bases between. This CDR3 region has 13 residues. Germline V gene lookup returns CDR1 MGHRA and CDR2 YSYEKL. In nucleotides, the CDR3 is TGCGCCAGCAGCCTCCACAGGGTCTATGGCTACACCTTC. This gives the protein CASSLHRVYGYTF.

The table lists this clonotype with many counts. Since the library was made to target alpha chains, this beta chain is a stray read and its abundance is not meaningful. The chain carries TRBV27 and TRBJ2-2; D remains unclear. Germline CDR1 MNHEY, CDR2 SMNVEV (reference sequence). Trimming removed 5 bases from V and 2 bases from J, with 9 bases in between. CDR3 size: 14 residues. The CDR3 is CASSVASNTGELFF. Written as DNA, the CDR3 is TGTGCCAGCAGTGTTGCTAGTAACACCGGGGAGCTGTTTTTT.